What follows are 22 T cell receptor beta chains derived from one specimen sequenced in a study of shared clonotypes between healthy human individuals. The repertoire was sequenced with immunoSEQ multiplex PCR; TCRdb's copy has only in-frame clones and lacks some. Among about 2.5 million clones listed, around 92% were seen once. Material for sequencing was naive CD4+ T cells from PBMCs. Described subset: CD45RA+ positively selected. The receptors originated from a man aged 18 to 30 in good health. Some clones in this sample may be carry-over from other donors' samples.

This clone was counted once. The V gene is TRBV10-2, the J gene TRBJ2-3; D ambiguous. The CDR3 runs to 13 residues. Germline values: CDR1 WSHSY, CDR2 SAAADI. Trimming pared 2 bases from V and 9 bases from J, leaving 12 bases between. The CDR3 sequence: CASSEPPVGTQYF. CDR3 sequence (DNA): TGCGCCAGCAGTGAGCCCCCCGTGGGGACGCAGTATTTT.

The chain carries TRBV4-1 and TRBJ2-5, with TRBD2 identical over 7 bases. The V gene's germline CDR1 is MGHRA and CDR2 YSYEKL. Trimming took 0 bases from V and 3 from J; bases not matched to a gene: 16. CDR3 length: 19 amino acids. The CDR3 here is CASSQEYMFGSGTKETQYF. DNA of the CDR3: TGCGCCAGCAGCCAAGAGTATATGTTCGGAAGCGGGACGAAAGAGACCCAGTACTTC.

This clone was detected once. The chain employs TRBV19 and TRBJ1-4, with D perhaps matching TRBD1 (6 bases). CDR1 is LNHDA, CDR2 SQIVND, per germline (reference sequence). CDR3 size: 15 residues. Trimming removed 0 bases at V and 5 bases at J, with 10 bases between. The CDR3 loop reads CASSIETGSNEKLFF. The CDR3 DNA reads as TGTGCCAGTAGTATAGAAACAGGGAGCAATGAAAAACTGTTTTTT.

The chain has TRBV19 and TRBJ2-7; perhaps TRBD1 as D (6 bases). The V and J ends lost 5 bases and 2 bases respectively, with 16 bases between them. The CDR3 length is 15 residues. Germline loops: CDR1 LNHDA, CDR2 SQIVND (reference sequence). The CDR3 DNA sequence: TGTGCCAGTAGTCCACGGACAGTGGGGGCCTACGAGCAGTACTTC. Amino acids: CASSPRTVGAYEQYF.

The V call is TRBV7-3, the J call TRBJ2-1, with 9 bases that match TRBD2. With 5 bases clipped from V and 1 base from J, the junction kept 18 bases outside the gene matches. The CDR3 consists of 20 residues. CDR1 SGHTA and CDR2 FQGTGA come from the germline V gene. CDR3 residues: CASSPRGSGSPGRSYNEQFF. In nucleotides, the CDR3 is TGTGCCAGCAGCCCGAGGGGTAGCGGGAGCCCCGGGAGGTCCTACAATGAGCAGTTCTTC.

The chain carries TRBV11-2 and TRBJ1-3; 8 positions match TRBD1. Germline-derived CDR1 and CDR2 are SGHAT and FQNNGV. The V and J ends lost 3 bases and 1 base, in that order; junction bases with no gene match: 8. This CDR3 spans 17 amino acids. The CDR3: CASSFQRQGRSGNTIYF. The CDR3 DNA reads as TGTGCCAGCAGCTTCCAGAGACAGGGGAGATCTGGAAACACCATATATTTT.

The chain joins TRBV27 to TRBJ1-5; D gene unclear. Germline-derived CDR1 and CDR2 are MNHEY and SMNVEV (reference sequence). V was trimmed by 3 bases and J by 4 bases, leaving 13 bases between them. The CDR3 has 15 residues. This CDR3 reads CASSFSGIQNQPQHF. The CDR3 DNA sequence: TGTGCCAGCAGTTTCTCCGGGATCCAGAATCAGCCCCAGCATTTT.

The chain is built from TRBV5-1 and TRBJ2-4, with D perhaps matching TRBD1 or TRBD2 (5 bases each). This CDR3 spans 15 amino acids. Trimming cost V 0 bases and J 9 bases, with 16 bases left between them. Germline V gene data show CDR1 as SGHRS and CDR2 as YFSETQ. The CDR3 DNA sequence: TGCGCCAGCAGCTTGGTAGCCGGGGCTAATGGCATTCAGTACTTC. This codes for CASSLVAGANGIQYF.

The chain uses TRBV6-6 and TRBJ2-1, with D unclear. Germline V CDR1 and CDR2: MNHNY, SVGAGI (reference sequence). The CDR3 totals 15 residues. V lost 2 bases and J lost 8, with 16 bases in between. CDR3 sequence (DNA): TGTGCCAGCAGTTACCTTTCGACTCAGCAGGATGAGCAGTTCTTC. Its protein product is CASSYLSTQQDEQFF.

The V call is TRBV30, the J call TRBJ1-6; D is unclear. Germline CDR1 GTSNPN, CDR2 SVGIG (reference sequence). This CDR3 region has 14 residues. Trimming took 0 bases from V and 8 from J, leaving 11 bases between them. CDR3 amino acids: CAWSVWPKDSPLHF. DNA for the CDR3: TGTGCCTGGAGTGTTTGGCCGAAGGATTCACCCCTCCACTTT.

The J gene is TRBJ2-7, the V gene TRBV14; D ambiguous. There are 13 residues in the CDR3. Per the germline V gene, CDR1 is SGHDN and CDR2 is FVKESK. Trimming left V 4 bases short and J 3 bases short, with 10 bases between. The CDR3, as DNA: TGTGCCAGCAGCCCCGTTCGAGGCTACGAGCAGTACTTC. Translation: CASSPVRGYEQYF. Drawing the rest from reference TRBV14 and TRBJ2-7, the complete variable domain is EAGVTQFPSHSVIEKGQTVTLRCDPISGHDNLYWYRRVMGKEIKFLLHFVKESKQDESGMPNNRFLAERTGGTYSTLKVQPAELEDSGVYFCASSPVRGYEQYFGPGTRLTVT.

This chain joins TRBV15 and TRBJ2-3; D uncertain. Germline CDR1 and CDR2: LNHNV and YYDKDF (reference sequence). This CDR3 has 13 residues. Trimming cost V 3 bases and J 4 bases, with 8 bases left between them. CDR3 region: CATSSTPPDTQYF. Written as DNA, the CDR3 is TGTGCCACCAGCAGTACCCCCCCAGATACGCAGTATTTT.

The J gene is TRBJ2-1, the V gene TRBV19, with 11 positions matching TRBD2. The CDR3 runs to 15 residues. Losses at the gene ends were 10 bases for V and 6 bases for J; bases not matched to a gene: 11. Germline CDR1 reads LNHDA; CDR2 reads SQIVND (reference sequence). The CDR3 sequence: CATVPVAGGFNEQFF. The DNA for the CDR3 is TGTGCCACCGTCCCTGTAGCGGGAGGGTTCAATGAGCAGTTCTTC. Full variable domain (missing parts from reference TRBV19 and TRBJ2-1): DGGITQSPKYLFRKEGQNVTLSCEQNLNHDAMYWYRQDPGQGLRLIYYSQIVNDFQKGDIAEGYSVSREKKESFPLTVTSAQKNPTAFYLCATVPVAGGFNEQFFGPGTRLTVL.

The rearrangement links TRBV28 to TRBJ1-5; 11 bases are shared with TRBD1. The CDR3 contains 14 residues. The V gene end was trimmed by 6 bases and the J gene end by 5 bases; junction bases not matched to a gene: 3. Germline-derived CDR1 and CDR2 are MDHEN and SYDVKM. The CDR3 region is CASRGTGGYQPQHF. CDR3 DNA: TGTGCCAGCAGGGGGACAGGGGGTTATCAGCCCCAGCATTTT.

Details on this clone: The same CDR3 also results from other DNA sequences found in this sample. The V and J genes are TRBV5-1 and TRBJ2-7; 11 nucleotides align to TRBD2. The V segment lost 3 bases and the J segment 2 bases; nucleotides outside the gene matches: 4. The V gene's germline CDR1 is SGHRS and CDR2 YFSETQ. The CDR3 contains 15 residues. This CDR3 reads CASSSGTSGPYEQYF. The CDR3 coding sequence is TGCGCCAGCAGCTCAGGGACTAGCGGACCCTACGAGCAGTACTTC.

The genes are TRBV29-1 and TRBJ2-7; no firm D call. This CDR3 is built from 13 residues. Germline CDR1 and CDR2: SQVTM and ANQGSEA. V lost 4 bases and J lost 0, with 10 bases in between. This chain's CDR3 is CSVASQASYEQYF. The CDR3 bases are TGCAGCGTTGCATCGCAGGCCTCCTACGAGCAGTACTTC.

The chain recombines TRBV2 with TRBJ1-4; 8 nucleotides match TRBD1. V lost 4 bases to trimming and J lost 8 bases; unmatched junction nucleotides: 6. This CDR3 contains 14 residues. Germline lookup yields CDR1 SNHLY and CDR2 FYNNEI. This CDR3 reads CASSVQGEGEKLFF. CDR3 sequence (DNA): TGTGCCAGCAGTGTACAGGGGGAGGGGGAAAAACTGTTTTTT.

The chain combines TRBV28 with TRBJ1-1; possibly TRBD1 for D (5 bases). The V end was cut by 2 bases, the J end by 7 bases, with 11 bases between. Germline V gene lookup returns CDR1 MDHEN and CDR2 SYDVKM. CDR3 size: 13 residues. The CDR3 coding sequence is TGTGCCAGCAGTTTACGCGCAGGGAATGAAGCTTTCTTT. Protein sequence: CASSLRAGNEAFF.

CDR3 DNA sequence: TGTGCCAGCAGCTTAAGGGACACGGCTTACTACGAGCAGTACTTC. Its translation: CASSLRDTAYYEQYF. The rearrangement joins TRBV7-9 to TRBJ2-7; weak D call: TRBD1 (6 bases). Looked up from germline, CDR1 is SEHNR and CDR2 is FQNEAQ (reference sequence). The CDR3 is made up of 15 amino acids. Trimming took 2 bases from V and 3 from J, leaving 14 bases between them. Full variable domain (outside the CDR3, taken from reference TRBV7-9 and TRBJ2-7): DTGVSQNPRHKITKRGQNVTFRCDPISEHNRLYWYRQTLGQGPEFLTYFQNEAQLEKSRLLSDRFSAERPKGSFSTLEIQRTEQGDSAMYLCASSLRDTAYYEQYFGPGTRLTVT.

In its sample, this clone was seen once. Other nucleotide sequences in the sample specify the same CDR3. The chain recombines TRBV29-1 with TRBJ1-2, with a possible D match to TRBD1 (5 bases). The CDR3 sequence is 11 residues long. Trimming took 6 bases from V and 7 from J, leaving 12 bases between them. Germline CDR1 is SQVTM and CDR2 is ANQGSEA. The CDR3: CSVGGGGGYTF. The DNA of the CDR3 is TGCAGCGTGGGGGGAGGTGGTGGCTACACCTTC.

The chain carries TRBV6-5 and TRBJ1-1; weak D call: TRBD1 (6 bases). The CDR3 runs to 15 residues. Germline-derived CDR1 and CDR2 are MNHEY and SVGAGI. V lost 6 bases to trimming and J lost 3 bases, with 17 bases between them. The CDR3 nucleotides are TGTGCCAGCAGACGGCGGGGGGCAATTCACACTGAAGCTTTCTTT. Translating gives CASRRRGAIHTEAFF.

The chain is built from TRBV29-1 and TRBJ2-7; 12 bases match TRBD2. Per germline, CDR1 SQVTM and CDR2 ANQGSEA. The CDR3 is 13 residues long. Trimming took 7 bases from V and 2 from J; bases not matched to a gene: 3. This CDR3 is CSAASGRAYEQYF. Written as DNA, the CDR3 is TGCAGCGCTGCTAGCGGGAGGGCCTACGAGCAGTACTTC.